This T cell receptor beta chain comes out of a study of shared clonotypes between healthy human individuals. The CDR3 sequence is 13 residues long. The germline gives CDR1 MGHRA, CDR2 YSYEKL. The assay ran at deep level. Method: immunoSEQ multiplex PCR; TCRdb's copy keeps in-frame clones and lacks some. Among 500,000 to 650,000 clones listed, roughly 79% were seen once. Study results and limitations: Tissues were not sampled, only blood, and their repertoires likely differ.

A note on this clone: As yet, its antigen is unknown. One end of the junction fails to match germline, which may point to a read error.

The receptor was isolated from a woman between 35 and 50 years old in good health. Some clones in this sample may be carry-over from other donors' samples. This chain connects TRBV4-1 to TRBJ1-1, with D possibly matching TRBD1 (5 bases). Source material: PBMCs. The CDR3 here is CASSLLGDTEAFF. The CDR3 DNA is TGTGCCAGCAGCTTGTTGGGGGACACTGAAGCTTTCTTT.